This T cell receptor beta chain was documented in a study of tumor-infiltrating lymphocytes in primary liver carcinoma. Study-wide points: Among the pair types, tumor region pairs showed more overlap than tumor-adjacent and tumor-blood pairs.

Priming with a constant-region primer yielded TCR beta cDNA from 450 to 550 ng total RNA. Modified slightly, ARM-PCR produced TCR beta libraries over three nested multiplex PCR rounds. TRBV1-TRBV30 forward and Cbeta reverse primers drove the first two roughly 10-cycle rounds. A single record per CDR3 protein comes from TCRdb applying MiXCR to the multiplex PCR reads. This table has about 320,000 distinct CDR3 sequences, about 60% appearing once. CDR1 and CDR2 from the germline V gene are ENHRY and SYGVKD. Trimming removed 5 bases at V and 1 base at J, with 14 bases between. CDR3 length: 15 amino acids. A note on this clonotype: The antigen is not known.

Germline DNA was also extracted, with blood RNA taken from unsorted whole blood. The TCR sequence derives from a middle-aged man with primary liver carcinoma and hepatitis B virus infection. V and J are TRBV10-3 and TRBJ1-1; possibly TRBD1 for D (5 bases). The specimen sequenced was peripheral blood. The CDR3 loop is CAISKGTTTNTEAFF. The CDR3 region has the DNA TGTGCCATCAGTAAAGGGACGACGACGAACACTGAAGCTTTCTTT.